These 2 T cell receptor beta chains came from one sample sequenced in a study of cytomegalovirus exposure and HLA in healthy donors. The PCR was carried out with 60 Vbeta primers and 13 Jbeta primers. Clones were sequenced by immunoSEQ multiplex PCR, and TCRdb holds only the in-frame ones, with some missing. The data contain about 110,000 clones, about 85% of them singletons. Sequenced sample: PBMCs. Every receptor here comes from a man aged 30-40 years in good health and CMV-seronegative.

The chain has TRBV29-1 and TRBJ2-3, with D possibly TRBD2 on 6 matching bases. Trimming took off 8 bases at V and 2 bases at J, with 14 bases between the two ends. The CDR3 runs 13 residues. Looked up from germline, CDR1 is SQVTM and CDR2 is ANQGSEA. CDR3 nucleotides: TGCAGCCTCGGGGGTAAGAACACAGATACGCAGTATTTT. This codes for CSLGGKNTDTQYF.

CDR3 DNA: TGTGCCAGCAGCGTGGGACTAGCGAGCTACAATGAGCAGTTCTTC. Its protein product is CASSVGLASYNEQFF. This rearrangement joins TRBV9 to TRBJ2-1; 10 bases map to TRBD2. Germline V CDR1 and CDR2: SGDLS, YYNGEE. This CDR3 comprises 15 residues. With V trimmed by 2 bases and J by 3 bases, 2 bases remained unmatched.